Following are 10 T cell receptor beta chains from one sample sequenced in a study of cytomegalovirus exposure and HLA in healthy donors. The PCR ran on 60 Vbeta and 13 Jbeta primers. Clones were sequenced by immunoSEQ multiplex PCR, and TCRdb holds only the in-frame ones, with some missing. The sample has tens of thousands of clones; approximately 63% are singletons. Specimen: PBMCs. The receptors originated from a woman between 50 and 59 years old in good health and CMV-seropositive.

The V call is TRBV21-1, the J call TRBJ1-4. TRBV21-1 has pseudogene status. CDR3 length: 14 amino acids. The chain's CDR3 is CASSKARQNEKLFF. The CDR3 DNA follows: TGTGCCAGCAGCAAAGCGCGGCAGAATGAAAAACTGTTTTTT.

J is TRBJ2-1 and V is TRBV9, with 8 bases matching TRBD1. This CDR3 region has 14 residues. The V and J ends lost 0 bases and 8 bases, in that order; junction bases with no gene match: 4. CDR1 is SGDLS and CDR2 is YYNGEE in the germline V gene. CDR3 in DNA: TGTGCCAGCAGCGTAGCTCAGGGGGCAGATGAGCAGTTCTTC. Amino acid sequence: CASSVAQGADEQFF.

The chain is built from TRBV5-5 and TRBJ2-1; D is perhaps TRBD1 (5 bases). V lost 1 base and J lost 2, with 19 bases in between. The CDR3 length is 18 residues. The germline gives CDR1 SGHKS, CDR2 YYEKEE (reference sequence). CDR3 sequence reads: CASSLRGQGLVTYNEQFF. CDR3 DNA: TGTGCCAGCAGCTTGAGGGGTCAGGGTCTTGTAACCTACAATGAGCAGTTCTTC.

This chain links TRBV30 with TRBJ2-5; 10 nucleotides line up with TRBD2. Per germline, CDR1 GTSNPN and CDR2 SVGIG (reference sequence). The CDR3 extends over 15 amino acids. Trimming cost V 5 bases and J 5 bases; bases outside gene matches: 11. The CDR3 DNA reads TGTGCCTGGGGATTAGCGGGGGGCTTCGGGGAGACCCAGTACTTC. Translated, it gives CAWGLAGGFGETQYF. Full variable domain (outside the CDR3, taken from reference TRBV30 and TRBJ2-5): SQTIHQWPATLVQPVGSPLSLECTVEGTSNPNLYWYRQAAGRGLQLLFYSVGIGQISSEVPQNLSASRPQDRQFILSSKKLLLSDSGFYLCAWGLAGGFGETQYFGPGTRLLVL.

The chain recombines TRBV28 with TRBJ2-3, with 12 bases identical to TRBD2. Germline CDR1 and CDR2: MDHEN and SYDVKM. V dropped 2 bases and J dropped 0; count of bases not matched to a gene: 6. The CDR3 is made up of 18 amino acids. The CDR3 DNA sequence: TGTGCCAGCAGTTTACTAGCGGGGGGGCTGGGGAGCACAGATACGCAGTATTTT. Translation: CASSLLAGGLGSTDTQYF.

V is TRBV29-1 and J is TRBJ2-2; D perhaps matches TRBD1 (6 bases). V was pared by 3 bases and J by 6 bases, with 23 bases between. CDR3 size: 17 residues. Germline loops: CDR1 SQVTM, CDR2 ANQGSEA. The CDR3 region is CSVESGKGVIGAGELFF. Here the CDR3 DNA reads TGCAGCGTTGAGTCGGGCAAGGGGGTTATTGGGGCCGGGGAGCTGTTTTTT.

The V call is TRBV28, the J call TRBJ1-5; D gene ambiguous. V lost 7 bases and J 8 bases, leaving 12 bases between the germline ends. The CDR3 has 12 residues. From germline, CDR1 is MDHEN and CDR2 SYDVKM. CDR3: CASTYGIEPQHF. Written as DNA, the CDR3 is TGTGCCAGCACTTACGGGATCGAGCCCCAGCATTTT.

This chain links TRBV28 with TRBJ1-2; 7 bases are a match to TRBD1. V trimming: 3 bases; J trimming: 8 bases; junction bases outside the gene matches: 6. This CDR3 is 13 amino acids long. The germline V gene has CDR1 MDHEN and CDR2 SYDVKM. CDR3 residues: CASSFIRGMGYTF. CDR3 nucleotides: TGTGCCAGCAGTTTTATCAGGGGGATGGGCTACACCTTC.

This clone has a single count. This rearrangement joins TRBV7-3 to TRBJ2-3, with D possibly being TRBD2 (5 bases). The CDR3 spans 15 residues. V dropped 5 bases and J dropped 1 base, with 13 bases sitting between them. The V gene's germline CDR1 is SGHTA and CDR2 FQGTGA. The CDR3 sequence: CASSPGLGGTDTQYF. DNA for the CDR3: TGTGCCAGCAGCCCAGGACTGGGCGGCACAGATACGCAGTATTTT.

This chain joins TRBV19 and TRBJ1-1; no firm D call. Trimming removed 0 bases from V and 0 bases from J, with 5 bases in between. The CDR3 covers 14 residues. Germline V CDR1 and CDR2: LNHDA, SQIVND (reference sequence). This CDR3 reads CASSIDAVNTEAFF. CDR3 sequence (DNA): TGTGCCAGTAGTATAGATGCAGTGAACACTGAAGCTTTCTTT.